Presented here are 15 T cell receptor beta chains from one specimen sequenced in a study of cytomegalovirus exposure and HLA in healthy donors. 13 Jbeta primers and 60 Vbeta primers were used for the PCR. The method was immunoSEQ multiplex PCR; TCRdb's version includes in-frame clones alone and lacks a portion of them. Among under 150,000 clones listed, over 65% were seen once. Material: PBMCs. The receptors here all came from a woman between 40 and 50 years old in good health and CMV-seropositive.

The V and J genes are TRBV4-1 and TRBJ2-2; D not certain. The CDR3 has 15 residues. Germline V gene lookup returns CDR1 MGHRA and CDR2 YSYEKL. V lost 1 base, J lost 4 bases, and 10 bases lay in between. The CDR3 reads CASSQGRLRTGELFF. The CDR3 bases are TGCGCCAGCAGCCAAGGTCGCCTGCGCACCGGGGAGCTGTTTTTT.

V and J are TRBV6-6 and TRBJ2-5; tentative D call: TRBD1 (5 bases). The germline V and J ends were trimmed by 0 bases and 5 bases, with 10 bases remaining between them. This CDR3 contains 14 residues. The germline V gene has CDR1 MNHNY and CDR2 SVGAGI (reference sequence). The CDR3 coding sequence is TGTGCCAGCAGTTACTCGGCCAGGGTGGAGACCCAGTACTTC. The encoded protein is CASSYSARVETQYF.

The chain recombines TRBV25-1 with TRBJ1-6; the D gene is possibly TRBD1 (6 bases). Trimming cost V 2 bases and J 8 bases, with 13 bases left between them. Germline V gene lookup returns CDR1 MGHDK and CDR2 SYGVNS. CDR3 length: 15 amino acids. CDR3 protein: CASSERGGMDSPLHF. Here the CDR3 DNA reads TGTGCCAGCAGTGAACGGGGGGGCATGGATTCACCCCTCCACTTT.

J is TRBJ2-3 and V is TRBV7-9; D might be TRBD1 (5 bases). This CDR3 is 15 amino acids long. The V and J ends lost 4 bases and 0 bases respectively, with 11 bases between them. From germline, CDR1 is SEHNR and CDR2 FQNEAQ (reference sequence). The CDR3 nucleotides are TGTGCCAGCAGCTCAGGGTTACGAAGCACAGATACGCAGTATTTT. This translates into CASSSGLRSTDTQYF.

This sequence joins TRBV11-3 and TRBJ2-5; D is perhaps TRBD2 (5 bases). Trimming removed 1 base at V and 2 bases at J, with 11 bases between. The CDR3 covers 15 residues. Germline V gene data show CDR1 as SGHNT and CDR2 as YENEEA. The CDR3 DNA is TGTGCCAGCAGCTTAGTCAGAGGGCCTCAAGAGACCCAGTACTTC. Its translation is CASSLVRGPQETQYF.

The chain employs TRBV9 and TRBJ1-2; maybe TRBD1 (5 bases). This CDR3 contains 12 residues. Germline loops: CDR1 SGDLS, CDR2 YYNGEE. V was cut by 3 bases and J by 4 bases, with 7 bases left in between. This chain's CDR3 is CASSADSYGYTF. The CDR3 nucleotides read TGTGCCAGCAGCGCCGACAGCTATGGCTACACCTTC.

This clone showed up just once. The CDR3 DNA is TGCGCCAGCAGCTCCGGCAGGGACACCTACGAGCAGTACTTC. Residues: CASSSGRDTYEQYF. The chain has TRBV5-1 and TRBJ2-5; possibly TRBD1 for D (6 bases). The last part of the DNA fits TRBJ2-7 better; the J call may be wrong. Germline V gives CDR1 SGHRS, CDR2 YFSETQ. This CDR3 is 14 amino acids long.

This chain joins TRBV5-6 and TRBJ2-5; 16 nucleotides agree with TRBD2. V was pared by 4 bases and J by 2 bases, with 8 bases of the junction left unmatched. The CDR3 has 18 residues. From germline, CDR1 is SGHDT and CDR2 YYEEEE. CDR3 nucleotide sequence: TGTGCCAGCAGCCCGGGACTAGCGGGAGGGAGGGGGCAAGAGACCCAGTACTTC. It translates to CASSPGLAGGRGQETQYF.

The J gene is TRBJ2-1, the V gene TRBV6-6, with TRBD2 identical over 10 bases. The CDR3 has 14 amino acids. V lost 7 bases to trimming and J lost 0 bases; unmatched junction nucleotides: 0. Per the germline V gene, CDR1 is MNHNY and CDR2 is SVGAGI (reference sequence). The CDR3 DNA sequence: TGTGCCAGCACTAGCGGGAGCTCCTACAATGAGCAGTTCTTC. It is translated as CASTSGSSYNEQFF.

The chain combines TRBV5-1 with TRBJ2-1; 9 bases match TRBD2. CDR1 and CDR2 (germline): SGHRS, YFSETQ. The CDR3 is 14 residues long. The J segment lost 5 bases and the V segment lost 4 bases, leaving 4 bases of the junction unmatched. In DNA, the CDR3 is TGCGCCAGCAGCCAGCGGGGGGTGGACAATGAGCAGTTCTTC. Protein product: CASSQRGVDNEQFF.

This clone has more than one count but fewer than ten. The chain uses TRBV4-1 and TRBJ2-5; maybe TRBD2 (5 bases). Germline lookup yields CDR1 MGHRA and CDR2 YSYEKL. The V gene lost 9 bases and the J gene lost 0 bases, with 14 bases spanning the gap. CDR3 length: 14 amino acids. The CDR3 sequence is CASISGTYQETQYF. In nucleotides, the CDR3 is TGCGCCAGTATAAGCGGAACGTACCAAGAGACCCAGTACTTC.

This clone has a single count. The chain employs TRBV5-8 and TRBJ2-2; TRBD2 aligns across 7 bases. CDR1 is SGHTS and CDR2 is YDEGEE in the germline V gene. This CDR3 region has 15 residues. Trimming removed 5 bases from V and 3 bases from J; junction bases left unmatched: 7. CDR3 sequence reads: CASSAPSGYTGELFF. CDR3 coding DNA: TGTGCCAGCAGTGCGCCTAGCGGATACACCGGGGAGCTGTTTTTT.

The count of this clone is one. The rearrangement links TRBV7-3 to TRBJ2-4, with a tentative D call TRBD1 (6 bases). The CDR3 consists of 13 residues. V lost 5 bases and J 7 bases, leaving 12 bases between the germline ends. Germline CDR1 and CDR2: SGHTA and FQGTGA. Written as DNA, the CDR3 is TGTGCCAGCAGCCAGGACAGAATTAACATTCAGTACTTC. Amino acid sequence: CASSQDRINIQYF.

This clone has a handful of counts. The V call is TRBV15, the J call TRBJ1-5, with D perhaps matching TRBD1 (5 bases). Between the trimmed V and J ends, which lost 2 bases and 0 bases, there was a span of 11 bases. CDR1 and CDR2 from the germline V gene are LNHNV and YYDKDF (reference sequence). CDR3 length equals 16 residues. The CDR3 reads CATSRNQGYSNQPQHF. CDR3 DNA: TGTGCCACCAGCAGAAACCAGGGTTATAGCAATCAGCCCCAGCATTTT.

The chain links TRBV5-6 to TRBJ2-2; 8 bases are shared with TRBD2. V shed 3 bases and J 7 bases; nucleotides not matched to a gene: 8. Germline CDR1 is SGHDT and CDR2 is YYEEEE. CDR3 size: 15 residues. Written as DNA, the CDR3 is TGTGCCAGCAGCTGGAGGGGACTAGTGGACGGGGAGCTGTTTTTT. Its protein is CASSWRGLVDGELFF.